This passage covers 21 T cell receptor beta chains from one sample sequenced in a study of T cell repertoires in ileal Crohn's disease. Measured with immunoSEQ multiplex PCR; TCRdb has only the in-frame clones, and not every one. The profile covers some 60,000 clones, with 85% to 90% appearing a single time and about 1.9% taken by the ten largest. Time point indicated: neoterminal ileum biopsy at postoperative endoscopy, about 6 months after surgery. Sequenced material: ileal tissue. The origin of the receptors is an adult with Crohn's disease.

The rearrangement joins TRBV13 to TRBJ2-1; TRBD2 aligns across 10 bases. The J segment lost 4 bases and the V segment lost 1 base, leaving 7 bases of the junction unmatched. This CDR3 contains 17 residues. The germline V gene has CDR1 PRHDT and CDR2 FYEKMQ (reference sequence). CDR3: CASSLVPSGSSYNEQFF. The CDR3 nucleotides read TGTGCCAGCAGCTTAGTCCCTAGCGGGAGTTCTTACAATGAGCAGTTCTTC.

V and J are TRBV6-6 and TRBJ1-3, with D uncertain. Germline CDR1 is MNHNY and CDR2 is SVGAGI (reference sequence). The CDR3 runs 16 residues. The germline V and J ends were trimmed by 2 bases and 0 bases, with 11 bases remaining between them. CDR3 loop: CASSYPIGSSGNTIYF. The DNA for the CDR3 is TGTGCCAGCAGTTACCCAATAGGGAGCTCTGGAAACACCATATATTTT.

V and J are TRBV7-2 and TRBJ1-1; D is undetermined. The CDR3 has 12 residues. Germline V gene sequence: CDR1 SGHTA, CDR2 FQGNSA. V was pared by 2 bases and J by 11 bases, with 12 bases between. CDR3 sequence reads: CASSLYQTRAFF. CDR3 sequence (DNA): TGTGCCAGCAGCTTATATCAAACCAGGGCTTTCTTT.

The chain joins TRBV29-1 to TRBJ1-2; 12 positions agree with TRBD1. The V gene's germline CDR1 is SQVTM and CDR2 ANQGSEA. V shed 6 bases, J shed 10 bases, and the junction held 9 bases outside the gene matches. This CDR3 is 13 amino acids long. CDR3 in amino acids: CSVGQGARPHYTF. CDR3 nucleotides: TGCAGCGTGGGACAGGGGGCGCGCCCCCACTACACCTTC.

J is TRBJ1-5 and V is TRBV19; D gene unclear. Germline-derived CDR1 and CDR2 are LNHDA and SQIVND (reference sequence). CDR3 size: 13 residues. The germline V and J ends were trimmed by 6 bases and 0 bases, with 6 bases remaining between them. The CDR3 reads CASSPNSNQPQHF. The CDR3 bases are TGTGCCAGTAGCCCAAATAGCAATCAGCCCCAGCATTTT.

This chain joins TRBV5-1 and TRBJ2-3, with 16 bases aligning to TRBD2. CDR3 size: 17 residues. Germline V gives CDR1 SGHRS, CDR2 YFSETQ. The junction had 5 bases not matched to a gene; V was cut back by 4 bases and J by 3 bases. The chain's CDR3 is CASSGGTSGGATDTQYF. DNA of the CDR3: TGCGCCAGCAGCGGAGGGACTAGCGGGGGGGCAACAGATACGCAGTATTTT. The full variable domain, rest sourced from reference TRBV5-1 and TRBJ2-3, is KAGVTQTPRYLIKTRGQQVTLSCSPISGHRSVSWYQQTPGQGLQFLFEYFSETQRNKGNFPGRFSGRQFSNSRSEMNVSTLELGDSALYLCASSGGTSGGATDTQYFGPGTRLTVL.

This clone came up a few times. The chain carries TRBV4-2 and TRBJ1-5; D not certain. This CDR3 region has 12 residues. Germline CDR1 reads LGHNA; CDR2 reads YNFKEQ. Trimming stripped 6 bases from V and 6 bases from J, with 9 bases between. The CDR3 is CASSEGGQPQHF. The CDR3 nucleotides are TGTGCCAGCAGTGAAGGAGGTCAGCCCCAGCATTTT.

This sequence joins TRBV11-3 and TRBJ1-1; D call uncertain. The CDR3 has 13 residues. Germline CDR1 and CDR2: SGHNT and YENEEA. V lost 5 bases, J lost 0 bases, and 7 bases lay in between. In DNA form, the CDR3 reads TGTGCCAGCAGCCAACGGGTGAACACTGAAGCTTTCTTT. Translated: CASSQRVNTEAFF.

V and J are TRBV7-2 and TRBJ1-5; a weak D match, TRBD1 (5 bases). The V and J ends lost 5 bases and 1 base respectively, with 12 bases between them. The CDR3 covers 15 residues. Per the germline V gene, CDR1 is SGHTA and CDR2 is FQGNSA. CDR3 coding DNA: TGTGCCAGCAGCCCGGTCGGGGGAAGCAATCAGCCCCAGCATTTT. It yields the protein CASSPVGGSNQPQHF.

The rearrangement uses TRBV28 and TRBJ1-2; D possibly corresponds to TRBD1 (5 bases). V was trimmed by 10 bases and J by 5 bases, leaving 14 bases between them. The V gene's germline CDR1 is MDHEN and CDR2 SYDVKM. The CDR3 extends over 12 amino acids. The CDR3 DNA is TGTGCCATTACAGGCGCCGGATATGGCTACACCTTC. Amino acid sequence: CAITGAGYGYTF.

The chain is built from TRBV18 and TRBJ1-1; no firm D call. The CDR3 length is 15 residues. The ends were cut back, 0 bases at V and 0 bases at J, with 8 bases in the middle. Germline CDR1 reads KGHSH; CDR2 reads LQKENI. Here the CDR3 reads CASSPPHTLNTEAFF. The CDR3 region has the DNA TGTGCCAGCTCACCACCGCATACTTTGAACACTGAAGCTTTCTTT. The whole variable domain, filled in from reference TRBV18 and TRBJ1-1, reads NAGVMQNPRHLVRRRGQEARLRCSPMKGHSHVYWYRQLPEEGLKFMVYLQKENIIDESGMPKERFSAEFPKEGPSILRIQQVVRGDSAAYFCASSPPHTLNTEAFFGQGTRLTVV.

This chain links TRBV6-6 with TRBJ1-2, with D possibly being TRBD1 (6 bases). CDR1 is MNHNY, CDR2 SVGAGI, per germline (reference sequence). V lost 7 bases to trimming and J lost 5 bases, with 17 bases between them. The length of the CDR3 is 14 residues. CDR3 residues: CASIDRGAGYGYTF. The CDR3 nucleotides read TGTGCCAGCATTGACCGGGGGGCTGGGTATGGCTACACCTTC.

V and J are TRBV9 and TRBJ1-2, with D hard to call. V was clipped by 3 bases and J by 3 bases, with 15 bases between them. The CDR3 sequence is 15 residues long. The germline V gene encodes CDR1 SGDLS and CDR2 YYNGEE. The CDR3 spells CASSAEPLADYGYTF. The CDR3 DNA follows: TGTGCCAGCAGCGCGGAACCCCTGGCGGACTATGGCTACACCTTC.

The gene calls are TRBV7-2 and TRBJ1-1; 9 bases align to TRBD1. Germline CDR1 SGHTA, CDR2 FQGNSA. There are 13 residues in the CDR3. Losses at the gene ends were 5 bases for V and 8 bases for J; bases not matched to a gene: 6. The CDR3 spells CASSKPGQGEAFF. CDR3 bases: TGTGCCAGCAGCAAGCCGGGACAGGGCGAAGCTTTCTTT.

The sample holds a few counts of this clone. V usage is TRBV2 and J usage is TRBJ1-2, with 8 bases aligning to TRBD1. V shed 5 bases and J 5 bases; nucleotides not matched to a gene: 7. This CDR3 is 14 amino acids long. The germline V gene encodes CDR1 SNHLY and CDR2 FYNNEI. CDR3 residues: CASSRTGKGYGYTF. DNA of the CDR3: TGTGCCAGCAGTCGGACAGGGAAGGGTTATGGCTACACCTTC.

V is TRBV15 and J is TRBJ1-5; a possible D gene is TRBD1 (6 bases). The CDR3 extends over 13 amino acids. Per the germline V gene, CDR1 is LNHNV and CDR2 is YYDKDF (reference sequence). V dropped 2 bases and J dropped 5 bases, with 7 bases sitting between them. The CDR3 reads CATSRKGDQPQHF. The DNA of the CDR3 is TGTGCCACCAGCAGAAAGGGGGATCAGCCCCAGCATTTT.

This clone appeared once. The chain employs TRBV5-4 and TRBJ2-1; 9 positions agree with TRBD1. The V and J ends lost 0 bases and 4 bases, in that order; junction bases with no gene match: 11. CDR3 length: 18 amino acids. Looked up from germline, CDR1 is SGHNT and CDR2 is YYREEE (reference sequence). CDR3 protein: CASSLDKAKDRGYNEQFF. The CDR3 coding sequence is TGTGCCAGCAGCTTGGATAAAGCAAAGGACAGGGGTTACAATGAGCAGTTCTTC.

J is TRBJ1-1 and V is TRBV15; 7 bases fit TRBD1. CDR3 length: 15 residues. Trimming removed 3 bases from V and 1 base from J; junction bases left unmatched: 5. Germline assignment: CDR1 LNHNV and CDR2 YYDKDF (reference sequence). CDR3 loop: CATSSKQGRNTEAFF. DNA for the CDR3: TGTGCCACCAGCAGTAAACAGGGGAGGAACACTGAAGCTTTCTTT.

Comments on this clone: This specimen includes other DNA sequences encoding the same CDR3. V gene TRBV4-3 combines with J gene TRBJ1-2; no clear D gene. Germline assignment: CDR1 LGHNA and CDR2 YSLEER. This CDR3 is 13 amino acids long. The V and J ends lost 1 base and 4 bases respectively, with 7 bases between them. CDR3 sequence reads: CASSQAVTYGYTF. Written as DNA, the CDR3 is TGCGCCAGCAGCCAAGCGGTTACCTATGGCTACACCTTC.

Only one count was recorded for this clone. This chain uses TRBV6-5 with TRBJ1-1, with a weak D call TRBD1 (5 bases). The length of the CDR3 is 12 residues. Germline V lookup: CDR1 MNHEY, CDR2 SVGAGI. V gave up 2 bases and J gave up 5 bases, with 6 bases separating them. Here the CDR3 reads CASSYGGTEAFF. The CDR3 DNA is TGTGCCAGCAGTTACGGGGGGACTGAAGCTTTCTTT.

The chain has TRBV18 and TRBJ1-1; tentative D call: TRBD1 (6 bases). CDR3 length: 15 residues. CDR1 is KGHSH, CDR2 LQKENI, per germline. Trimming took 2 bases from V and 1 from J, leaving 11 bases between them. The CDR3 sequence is CASSPIHRENTEAFF. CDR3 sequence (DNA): TGTGCCAGCTCACCAATTCACAGGGAGAACACTGAAGCTTTCTTT.